These 30 T cell receptor beta chains were all obtained from the same sample, sequenced in a study of beta chain features in type 1 diabetes. Sequenced material consisted of expressed TCRB transcripts (all of the isolated RNA was reverse transcribed). Data came from immunoSEQ multiplex PCR; TCRdb stores just in-frame clones and leaves some out. The sample holds around 300,000 clones, 8% seen once. The sequenced material came from central memory CD4+ T cells from blood. The receptors here all came from a woman aged 18-29 years in good health.

This clone was seen a few times. CDR3 in amino acids: CASSFGQVYNEQFF. The DNA of the CDR3 is TGCGCCAGCAGCTTCGGCCAGGTTTACAATGAGCAGTTCTTC. V usage is TRBV5-1 and J usage is TRBJ2-1; no reliable D call. The germline V gene encodes CDR1 SGHRS and CDR2 YFSETQ. The CDR3 extends over 14 amino acids. Trimming removed 2 bases from V and 4 bases from J, with 10 bases in between.

The sample holds many counts of this clone. The chain employs TRBV4-3 and TRBJ1-2; D remains ambiguous. The ends were cut back, 1 base at V and 2 bases at J, with 8 bases in the middle. The CDR3 sequence is 14 residues long. The germline V gene has CDR1 LGHNA and CDR2 YSLEER. As DNA, the CDR3 is TGCGCCAGCAGCCAAGTGGGCAACAACTATGGCTACACCTTC. Translated, it gives CASSQVGNNYGYTF.

This rearrangement joins TRBV18 to TRBJ2-1; 9 nucleotides line up with TRBD2. CDR1 KGHSH and CDR2 LQKENI come from the germline V gene. The V and J ends lost 6 bases and 7 bases, in that order; junction bases with no gene match: 10. The CDR3 has 15 residues. Here the CDR3 reads CASSPLREGGNEQFF. DNA of the CDR3: TGTGCCAGCTCTCCCCTGCGGGAGGGCGGGAATGAGCAGTTCTTC.

This clone was seen a handful of times. The chain uses TRBV5-4 and TRBJ2-3; possible D gene TRBD1, 5 bases. The germline V gene has CDR1 SGHNT and CDR2 YYREEE (reference sequence). Trimming left V 2 bases short and J 4 bases short, with 8 bases between. The CDR3 contains 13 residues. The DNA for the CDR3 is TGTGCCAGCAGCTTAGCAGGGCCAGATACGCAGTATTTT. Translating gives CASSLAGPDTQYF. Filled out from reference TRBV5-4 and TRBJ2-3, the complete variable domain reads ETGVTQSPTHLIKTRGQQVTLRCSSQSGHNTVSWYQQALGQGPQFIFQYYREEENGRGNFPPRFSGLQFPNYSSELNVNALELDDSALYLCASSLAGPDTQYFGPGTRLTVL.

The chain carries TRBV7-2 and TRBJ2-7, with a possible D match to TRBD2 (5 bases). Germline V CDR1 and CDR2: SGHTA, FQGNSA. V lost 6 bases and J 2 bases, leaving 14 bases between the germline ends. CDR3 length: 14 residues. The CDR3 nucleotides are TGTGCCAGCAGTTATGCCGGGGTGACCTACGAGCAGTACTTC. It codes for CASSYAGVTYEQYF.

This clone was found a few times. The CDR3 DNA reads as TGTGCCAGCAGCTTATTTCAGGGTAGTAACTATGGCTACACCTTC. Encoded protein: CASSLFQGSNYGYTF. This chain connects TRBV7-2 to TRBJ1-2, with D tentatively TRBD1 (5 bases). Germline V CDR1 and CDR2: SGHTA, FQGNSA. The CDR3 loop spans 15 amino acids. The germline V and J ends were trimmed by 2 bases and 1 base, with 11 bases remaining between them.

This clone was seen a few times. The rearrangement links TRBV28 to TRBJ2-3; unclear D gene. The germline V and J ends were trimmed by 6 bases and 2 bases, with 15 bases remaining between them. Per germline, CDR1 MDHEN and CDR2 SYDVKM. This CDR3 is built from 15 residues. CDR3 sequence (DNA): TGTGCCAGCAGCCCTCGAGGAAGGCCCACAGATACGCAGTATTTT. It yields the protein CASSPRGRPTDTQYF. Together with reference TRBV28 and TRBJ2-3, the CDR3 gives the full variable domain: DVKVTQSSRYLVKRTGEKVFLECVQDMDHENMFWYRQDPGLGLRLIYFSYDVKMKEKGDIPEGYSVSREKKERFSLILESASTNQTSMYLCASSPRGRPTDTQYFGPGTRLTVL.

This clone was detected a few times. The J gene is TRBJ1-2, the V gene TRBV4-2; no clear D. There are 14 residues in the CDR3. The V gene lost 1 base and the J gene lost 2 bases, with 8 bases spanning the gap. CDR1 and CDR2 from the germline V gene are LGHNA and YNFKEQ. Written as DNA, the CDR3 is TGTGCCAGCAGCCAAGTGGACGGGAACTATGGCTACACCTTC. Its protein product is CASSQVDGNYGYTF.

This clone was counted a few times. The chain carries TRBV30 and TRBJ2-7; D unclear. The CDR3 totals 14 residues. The germline V gene has CDR1 GTSNPN and CDR2 SVGIG (reference sequence). V lost 0 bases and J 5 bases, leaving 14 bases between the germline ends. The CDR3 sequence is CAWSVGRSLHEQYF. CDR3 in DNA: TGTGCCTGGAGTGTAGGCAGGAGCCTACACGAGCAGTACTTC.

The V call is TRBV6-6, the J call TRBJ2-1, with D perhaps matching TRBD1 (6 bases). Trimming removed 8 bases from V and 7 bases from J, with 24 bases in between. CDR1 is MNHNY and CDR2 is SVGAGI in the germline V gene (reference sequence). The CDR3 contains 16 residues. The CDR3: CASRGVNTGLGNEQFF. The CDR3 bases are TGTGCCAGCCGAGGCGTGAATACAGGGTTGGGGAATGAGCAGTTCTTC.

This clone was picked up a small number of times. The chain has TRBV5-1 and TRBJ2-3, with 9 bases matching TRBD1. The V gene's germline CDR1 is SGHRS and CDR2 YFSETQ. J lost 3 bases, V lost 0 bases, and 2 bases had no gene match. The CDR3 has 15 amino acids. CDR3 in amino acids: CASSLETGGTDTQYF. CDR3 bases: TGCGCCAGCAGCTTGGAGACAGGGGGTACAGATACGCAGTATTTT.

This clone came up a few times. The V and J genes are TRBV7-2 and TRBJ1-5; tentative D call: TRBD1 (5 bases). Trimming shortened V by 3 bases and J by 6 bases, and 15 bases separated the two germline ends. Germline V lookup: CDR1 SGHTA, CDR2 FQGNSA. The CDR3 has 15 residues. The CDR3 DNA sequence: TGTGCCAGCAGCTTGTCGGGGGAGTGGGGTCAGCCCCAGCATTTT. It encodes CASSLSGEWGQPQHF.

The chain carries TRBV19 and TRBJ2-2; D is uncertain. Germline V gives CDR1 LNHDA, CDR2 SQIVND (reference sequence). V was shortened by 4 bases and J by 3 bases, with 9 bases between the two germline ends. This CDR3 comprises 14 residues. Written as DNA, the CDR3 is TGTGCCAGTAGTACAGGCCGGGACACCGGGGAGCTGTTTTTT. Amino acid sequence: CASSTGRDTGELFF.

This sequence joins TRBV5-1 and TRBJ2-2, with 8 bases aligning to TRBD1. The length of the CDR3 is 16 residues. The junction had 5 bases not matched to a gene; V was cut back by 4 bases and J by 0 bases. In germline, CDR1 is SGHRS, CDR2 YFSETQ. The CDR3 DNA reads TGCGCCAGCAGCCCGGGGACAGGTTCGAACACCGGGGAGCTGTTTTTT. Its protein product is CASSPGTGSNTGELFF.

V usage is TRBV30 and J usage is TRBJ2-7; 10 nucleotides align to TRBD1. From germline, CDR1 is GTSNPN and CDR2 SVGIG (reference sequence). Germline trimming cut 5 bases from V and 4 bases from J; bases unmatched to any gene: 8. The CDR3 has 14 amino acids. CDR3 region: CAWESDRGRYEQYF. The CDR3 DNA reads TGTGCCTGGGAATCCGACAGGGGGCGTTACGAGCAGTACTTC.

This clone turned up a few times. The rearrangement links TRBV7-2 to TRBJ2-7; no clear D gene. CDR1 is SGHTA and CDR2 is FQGNSA in the germline V gene. Trimming removed 2 bases from V and 0 bases from J, with 8 bases in between. The CDR3 loop spans 14 amino acids. This CDR3 is CASSLLEYSYEQYF. DNA of the CDR3: TGTGCCAGCAGCTTACTGGAGTACTCCTACGAGCAGTACTTC.

This rearrangement joins TRBV15 to TRBJ1-4; 7 bases map to TRBD1. CDR1 and CDR2 (germline): LNHNV, YYDKDF (reference sequence). There are 16 residues in the CDR3. V lost 0 bases, J lost 7 bases, and 8 bases stayed unmatched. CDR3 sequence reads: CATSRDRGTVVEKLFF. The CDR3 DNA reads TGTGCCACCAGCAGAGATCGAGGGACAGTTGTTGAAAAACTGTTTTTT.

This clone was seen a handful of times. This chain connects TRBV7-3 to TRBJ1-6, with D perhaps TRBD1 (5 bases). V lost 2 bases and J 14 bases, leaving 13 bases between the germline ends. The germline gives CDR1 SGHTA, CDR2 FQGTGA. The CDR3 is made up of 13 amino acids. The CDR3 DNA sequence: TGTGCCAGCAGCTTAGATGAGGGGCACACCCTCCACTTT. Protein product: CASSLDEGHTLHF.

This chain links TRBV11-3 with TRBJ2-1; D ambiguous. Germline lookup yields CDR1 SGHNT and CDR2 YENEEA. CDR3 size: 14 residues. V dropped 1 base and J dropped 5 bases, with 9 bases sitting between them. The CDR3 sequence is CASSLGGTHNEQFF. DNA for the CDR3: TGTGCCAGCAGCTTAGGGGGAACCCACAATGAGCAGTTCTTC.

This clone was found a few times. J is TRBJ2-6 and V is TRBV25-1; 11 nucleotides agree with TRBD2. Germline V CDR1 and CDR2: MGHDK, SYGVNS. After removal of 3 bases from V and 0 bases from J, the junction contained 4 bases not matched to a gene. The CDR3 contains 18 residues. The CDR3 region is CASSDSSGRTSGANVLTF. The CDR3 nucleotides are TGTGCCAGCAGTGATTCTAGCGGGAGGACCTCTGGGGCCAACGTCCTGACTTTC.

This clone was recorded a few times. This chain connects TRBV11-2 to TRBJ2-5, with 8 bases that match TRBD1. Trimming took 5 bases from V and 5 from J; bases not matched to a gene: 10. This CDR3 is 15 amino acids long. Germline CDR1 is SGHAT and CDR2 is FQNNGV. CDR3 nucleotides: TGTGCCAGCAGCAGAGACAGGGGCAGGTGGGAGACCCAGTACTTC. Translation gives CASSRDRGRWETQYF.

The chain is built from TRBV7-2 and TRBJ1-5, with a possible D match to TRBD1 (5 bases). V lost 6 bases to trimming and J lost 2 bases, with 17 bases between them. From germline, CDR1 is SGHTA and CDR2 FQGNSA. This CDR3 has 16 amino acids. The CDR3 reads CASRGDLTGGNQPQHF. For the CDR3, the DNA is TGTGCCAGCAGGGGGGACCTCACCGGAGGCAATCAGCCCCAGCATTTT.

This chain joins TRBV7-9 and TRBJ1-1; TRBD1 aligns across 7 bases. CDR3 size: 14 residues. The ends lost 1 base at V and 4 bases at J; junction bases unmatched: 3. Germline-derived CDR1 and CDR2 are SEHNR and FQNEAQ (reference sequence). For the CDR3, the DNA is TGTGCCAGCAGCTTAGGACAGGGTTTCACTGAAGCTTTCTTT. Translation gives CASSLGQGFTEAFF.

This clone was counted between two and nine times. This chain uses TRBV11-2 with TRBJ2-3; 8 bases line up with TRBD2. With 3 bases clipped from V and 4 bases from J, the junction kept 6 bases outside the gene matches. CDR1 is SGHAT and CDR2 is FQNNGV in the germline V gene. The length of the CDR3 is 15 residues. CDR3 sequence reads: CASSLSGSRADTQYF. The DNA of the CDR3 is TGTGCCAGCAGCTTGAGCGGGAGTCGGGCAGATACGCAGTATTTT.

The chain joins TRBV7-2 to TRBJ2-1; perhaps TRBD1 as D (6 bases). V gave up 3 bases and J gave up 6 bases, with 9 bases separating them. Germline CDR1 SGHTA, CDR2 FQGNSA. CDR3 size: 13 residues. CDR3 nucleotide sequence: TGTGCCAGCAGCTTCTCACAGGGCAATGAGCAGTTCTTC. It is translated as CASSFSQGNEQFF.

The rearrangement links TRBV7-7 to TRBJ2-2, with D unclear. The ends were cut back, 5 bases at V and 6 bases at J, with 10 bases in the middle. Germline assignment: CDR1 SSHAT and CDR2 FNYEAQ (reference sequence). The CDR3 extends over 13 amino acids. Written as DNA, the CDR3 is TGTGCCAGCAGCCCGACACGGGCCGGGGAGCTGTTTTTT. Encoded protein: CASSPTRAGELFF.

This clone was seen only a few times. V usage is TRBV18 and J usage is TRBJ1-3; D not certain. CDR1 and CDR2 from the germline V gene are KGHSH and LQKENI. The germline V and J ends were trimmed by 3 bases and 4 bases, with 10 bases remaining between them. The CDR3 is 14 amino acids. In nucleotides, the CDR3 is TGTGCCAGCTCACCGAACAGCGCAGGAAACACCATATATTTT. It is translated as CASSPNSAGNTIYF.

This clone has more than one count but fewer than ten. The J gene is TRBJ2-1, the V gene TRBV4-1; D is possibly TRBD2 (6 bases). Per germline, CDR1 MGHRA and CDR2 YSYEKL. Trimming took off 0 bases at V and 3 bases at J, with 9 bases between the two ends. The CDR3 has 15 residues. CDR3 bases: TGCGCCAGCAGCCAAGATTCAGCGGGCTACAATGAGCAGTTCTTC. This encodes CASSQDSAGYNEQFF.

This clone was detected a few times. The same CDR3 can be traced to other DNA sequences in this sample. V usage is TRBV5-1 and J usage is TRBJ1-1; maybe TRBD1 (5 bases). Germline loops: CDR1 SGHRS, CDR2 YFSETQ. The V gene lost 2 bases and the J gene lost 2 bases, with 7 bases spanning the gap. The CDR3 is made up of 13 amino acids. The CDR3 DNA sequence: TGCGCCAGCAGCTTTGGGGGTAACACTGAAGCTTTCTTT. Translating gives CASSFGGNTEAFF.

This chain joins TRBV29-1 and TRBJ2-5; D is uncertain. The CDR3 contains 10 residues. Trimming pared 5 bases from V and 3 bases from J, leaving 4 bases between. The germline CDR1 and CDR2 sequences are SQVTM and ANQGSEA. The CDR3 DNA follows: TGCAGCGTTATTGAAGAGACCCAGTACTTC. Translating gives CSVIEETQYF.